These 27 T cell receptor beta chains were sequenced from one sample in a study of blood T cell repertoires in COVID-19. Data came from immunoSEQ multiplex PCR; TCRdb stores just in-frame clones and leaves some out. Of more than 130,000 clones listed, roughly four fifths are singletons. The material sequenced was peripheral blood. The receptors shown here come from a human donor in a cohort sampled during active COVID-19.

CDR3 residues: CASSKIQGAGELFF. CDR3 coding DNA: TGTGCCAGCAGCAAAATACAGGGGGCCGGGGAGCTGTTTTTT. The chain combines TRBV11-3 with TRBJ2-2; 8 nucleotides line up with TRBD1. CDR1 and CDR2 (germline): SGHNT, YENEEA. There are 14 residues in the CDR3. With V trimmed by 5 bases and J by 6 bases, 5 bases remained unmatched.

In this sample, this clone turned up once. The chain combines TRBV5-6 with TRBJ1-6; D is uncertain. This CDR3 comprises 17 residues. The germline gives CDR1 SGHDT, CDR2 YYEEEE. With 0 bases removed from V and 7 bases from J, the gap between germline ends came to 17 bases. As DNA, the CDR3 is TGTGCCAGCAGCTTGGCCGTGAGGGCAGGCAGGAATTCACCCCTCCACTTT. Its translation is CASSLAVRAGRNSPLHF.

Of note for this clone: The same CDR3 arises from other DNA sequences in this sample as well. The chain carries TRBV28 and TRBJ2-2, with no clear D. CDR1 and CDR2 (germline): MDHEN, SYDVKM. V lost 4 bases, J lost 1 base, and 7 bases lay in between. This CDR3 has 14 residues. DNA of the CDR3: TGTGCCAGCAGTTCCCCGGGGAACACCGGGGAGCTGTTTTTT. Translated: CASSSPGNTGELFF.

This chain links TRBV4-3 with TRBJ1-2; 8 nucleotides line up with TRBD1. V lost 5 bases to trimming and J lost 7 bases; unmatched junction nucleotides: 9. CDR1 is LGHNA, CDR2 YSLEER, per germline. CDR3 length equals 14 residues. The chain's CDR3 is CASSARTGQSGYTF. As DNA, the CDR3 is TGCGCCAGCAGCGCTCGGACAGGGCAGTCTGGCTACACCTTC.

The V call is TRBV27, the J call TRBJ1-4; D is ambiguous. V was clipped by 6 bases and J by 4 bases, with 12 bases between them. Looked up from germline, CDR1 is MNHEY and CDR2 is SMNVEV (reference sequence). The CDR3 has 14 amino acids. CDR3 sequence: CASSGRGSNEKLFF. DNA for the CDR3: TGTGCCAGCAGCGGCAGAGGGAGTAATGAAAAACTGTTTTTT.

This chain links TRBV11-2 with TRBJ2-1, with 7 bases matching TRBD2. Per the germline V gene, CDR1 is SGHAT and CDR2 is FQNNGV. After removal of 1 base from V and 7 bases from J, the junction contained 10 bases not matched to a gene. The CDR3 has 16 amino acids. CDR3 coding DNA: TGTGCCAGCAGCTTAGGAGGGAGCGGGGTCATGAATGAGCAGTTCTTC. The encoded protein is CASSLGGSGVMNEQFF.

The rearrangement joins TRBV11-3 to TRBJ2-1; D possibly corresponds to TRBD2 (7 bases). The CDR3 has 14 amino acids. Per the germline V gene, CDR1 is SGHNT and CDR2 is YENEEA. V lost 5 bases and J lost 10, with 18 bases in between. Written as DNA, the CDR3 is TGTGCCAGCAGCGAGGGACTACCAGGGGCCGAGCAGTTCTTC. Protein product: CASSEGLPGAEQFF.

This rearrangement joins TRBV5-1 to TRBJ2-7; TRBD2 aligns across 7 bases. With 4 bases clipped from V and 6 bases from J, the junction kept 7 bases outside the gene matches. The germline CDR1 and CDR2 sequences are SGHRS and YFSETQ. This CDR3 spans 13 amino acids. This CDR3 is CASSLHPSGEQYF. The CDR3 DNA sequence: TGCGCCAGCAGCCTTCACCCTAGCGGCGAGCAGTACTTC.

J is TRBJ2-2 and V is TRBV7-2; D is unclear. Germline CDR1 is SGHTA and CDR2 is FQGNSA. This CDR3 spans 14 amino acids. Deletions cut 1 base from V and 6 bases from J, with 9 bases between. The CDR3 here is CASSLGYSSGELFF. In DNA, the CDR3 is TGTGCCAGCAGCTTAGGTTATTCGTCCGGGGAGCTGTTTTTT.

This chain joins TRBV28 and TRBJ2-5; 9 bases agree with TRBD1. J gave up 5 bases and V 6 bases, and 1 base lay outside the gene matches. The CDR3 sequence is 12 residues long. In germline, CDR1 is MDHEN, CDR2 SYDVKM. In DNA, the CDR3 is TGTGCCAGCAGCGGACAGGGGGAGACCCAGTACTTC. Residues: CASSGQGETQYF. Filled out from reference TRBV28 and TRBJ2-5, the complete variable domain reads DVKVTQSSRYLVKRTGEKVFLECVQDMDHENMFWYRQDPGLGLRLIYFSYDVKMKEKGDIPEGYSVSREKKERFSLILESASTNQTSMYLCASSGQGETQYFGPGTRLLVL.

This chain uses TRBV15 with TRBJ2-7; D is perhaps TRBD2 (6 bases). CDR1 and CDR2 from the germline V gene are LNHNV and YYDKDF (reference sequence). The CDR3 length is 14 residues. Trimming took off 5 bases at V and 5 bases at J, with 16 bases between the two ends. This chain's CDR3 is CATSPNLAAHEQYF. The CDR3 DNA reads as TGTGCCACCAGCCCAAACTTAGCGGCCCACGAGCAGTACTTC. Using reference TRBV15 and TRBJ2-7 for the parts outside the CDR3, the full variable domain is DAMVIQNPRYQVTQFGKPVTLSCSQTLNHNVMYWYQQKSSQAPKLLFHYYDKDFNNEADTPDNFQSRRPNTSFCFLDIRSPGLGDTAMYLCATSPNLAAHEQYFGPGTRLTVT.

The chain joins TRBV6-5 to TRBJ1-5; 8 bases are shared with TRBD1. This CDR3 spans 15 amino acids. Losses at the gene ends were 6 bases for V and 7 bases for J; bases not matched to a gene: 11. The germline CDR1 and CDR2 sequences are MNHEY and SVGAGI. CDR3 amino acids: CASRSQGAQGQPQHF. The DNA of the CDR3 is TGTGCCAGCAGATCCCAGGGGGCGCAAGGACAGCCCCAGCATTTT.

This clone appeared once. This rearrangement joins TRBV7-2 to TRBJ2-5; maybe TRBD2 (5 bases). The CDR3 extends over 15 amino acids. CDR1 and CDR2 (germline): SGHTA, FQGNSA. Trimming took 5 bases from V and 5 from J, leaving 18 bases between them. The CDR3 DNA reads as TGTGCCAGCAGCCCCCCGGGCGGGTCTGGGGAGACCCAGTACTTC. Translating gives CASSPPGGSGETQYF.

The gene calls are TRBV7-2 and TRBJ2-1; tentatively, D is TRBD2 (8 bases). CDR3 length: 17 amino acids. CDR1 is SGHTA and CDR2 is FQGNSA in the germline V gene. With 5 bases removed from V and 7 bases from J, the gap between germline ends came to 24 bases. CDR3 region: CASSLQSGGLGGNEQFF. The CDR3 DNA is TGTGCCAGCAGCCTACAGTCAGGGGGACTAGGAGGAAATGAGCAGTTCTTC.

This clone was counted a few times. V gene TRBV5-1 combines with J gene TRBJ2-1; 7 bases match TRBD2. Trimming cost V 0 bases and J 3 bases; bases outside gene matches: 9. Germline CDR1 SGHRS, CDR2 YFSETQ. The CDR3 is 17 amino acids. The CDR3 reads CASSLALSGTRYNEQFF. CDR3 sequence (DNA): TGCGCCAGCAGCTTGGCCTTAAGCGGGACTCGCTACAATGAGCAGTTCTTC.

CDR3 in DNA: TGTGCCAGCAGGGACAGGGCCGGAGGGACTGAAGCTTTCTTT. Translated: CASRDRAGGTEAFF. This chain links TRBV2 with TRBJ1-1, with 8 positions matching TRBD1. The V gene's germline CDR1 is SNHLY and CDR2 FYNNEI. CDR3 length: 14 amino acids. J lost 5 bases, V lost 6 bases, and 8 bases had no gene match.

This clone has just a few counts. Different DNA sequences within this sample yield the same CDR3. The gene calls are TRBV10-3 and TRBJ1-5, with TRBD1 identical over 8 bases. This CDR3 region has 15 residues. CDR1 is ENHRY, CDR2 SYGVKD, per germline. With 0 bases clipped from V and 2 bases from J, the junction kept 0 bases outside the gene matches. The CDR3 region has the DNA TGTGCCATCAGTGAGTCGGGACAGGGCAATCAGCCCCAGCATTTT. Its protein product is CAISESGQGNQPQHF.

The chain joins TRBV7-6 to TRBJ2-7, with 11 nucleotides matching TRBD2. Germline loops: CDR1 SGHVS, CDR2 FNYEAQ. With V trimmed by 0 bases and J by 5 bases, 6 bases remained unmatched. The CDR3 has 16 residues. In DNA, the CDR3 is TGTGCCAGCAGCTTAGCCGGGACTAGCGGCCACAACGAGCAGTACTTC. As protein: CASSLAGTSGHNEQYF.

The rearrangement joins TRBV6-6 to TRBJ2-3, with a tentative D call TRBD2 (5 bases). V was shortened by 0 bases and J by 6 bases, with 7 bases between the two germline ends. CDR1 and CDR2 from the germline V gene are MNHNY and SVGAGI (reference sequence). CDR3 length: 13 amino acids. In nucleotides, the CDR3 is TGTGCCAGCAGTTACTCCGGGGTGGATACGCAGTATTTT. Its protein product is CASSYSGVDTQYF.

V and J are TRBV3-1 (or the pseudogene TRBV3-2) and TRBJ1-1, with 12 nucleotides matching TRBD1. Germline CDR1 reads LGHDT; CDR2 reads YNNKEL (reference sequence). This CDR3 is 16 amino acids long. Trimming cost V 4 bases and J 4 bases; bases outside gene matches: 7. The DNA of the CDR3 is TGTGCCAGCAGCCCCGGGACAGGGGGCATGAGCACTGAAGCTTTCTTT. Residues: CASSPGTGGMSTEAFF.

The chain is built from TRBV7-2 and TRBJ1-1, with TRBD1 matching 9 bases. CDR3 length: 14 residues. The V gene's germline CDR1 is SGHTA and CDR2 FQGNSA. V dropped 4 bases and J dropped 5; count of bases not matched to a gene: 5. The CDR3 DNA reads as TGTGCCAGCAGCTCGGACAGGGGAGGGACTGAAGCTTTCTTT. Translating gives CASSSDRGGTEAFF.

This clone was seen a few times. The rearrangement links TRBV11-2 to TRBJ2-3; 12 bases agree with TRBD2. This CDR3 contains 17 residues. CDR1 is SGHAT and CDR2 is FQNNGV in the germline V gene. With 5 bases clipped from V and 8 bases from J, the junction kept 14 bases outside the gene matches. CDR3 residues: CASSRRLAGAAPGTQYF. The CDR3 region has the DNA TGTGCCAGCAGCCGAAGACTAGCGGGGGCCGCCCCAGGTACGCAGTATTTT.

V and J are TRBV6-5 and TRBJ2-7; perhaps TRBD1 as D (6 bases). Trimming shortened V by 5 bases and J by 7 bases, and 21 bases separated the two germline ends. This CDR3 is built from 15 residues. CDR1 is MNHEY and CDR2 is SVGAGI in the germline V gene. CDR3 DNA: TGTGCCAGCAGTAACCCCAGGGGTGGTTTAGCAGAGCAGTACTTC. Amino acid sequence: CASSNPRGGLAEQYF.

This chain links TRBV9 with TRBJ2-1, with TRBD2 matching over 14 bases. Per the germline V gene, CDR1 is SGDLS and CDR2 is YYNGEE. Unmatched junction bases numbered 6, after V lost 3 bases and J lost 10 bases. CDR3 length equals 15 residues. CDR3 region: CASSEGLAGAREQFF. CDR3 in DNA: TGTGCCAGCAGCGAGGGACTAGCGGGGGCTCGGGAGCAGTTCTTC.

Here the CDR3 reads CATSSDRHSSDTQYF. The CDR3 region has the DNA TGTGCCACCAGCAGTGACAGGCATTCCTCAGATACGCAGTATTTT. This chain uses TRBV15 with TRBJ2-3, with D perhaps matching TRBD1 (6 bases). The CDR3 consists of 15 residues. Germline V gene sequence: CDR1 LNHNV, CDR2 YYDKDF (reference sequence). V dropped 3 bases and J dropped 4 bases, with 14 bases sitting between them.

The genes are TRBV11-2 and TRBJ1-1; a weak D match, TRBD1 (6 bases). Germline V gives CDR1 SGHAT, CDR2 FQNNGV. V was trimmed by 1 base and J by 5 bases, leaving 11 bases between them. CDR3 length equals 14 residues. The CDR3 loop is CASSLVGGTTEAFF. CDR3 nucleotide sequence: TGTGCCAGCAGCTTAGTCGGGGGGACAACTGAAGCTTTCTTT.

The chain joins TRBV5-1 to TRBJ2-5, with TRBD2 matching over 10 bases. The germline V gene has CDR1 SGHRS and CDR2 YFSETQ. The V gene end was trimmed by 2 bases and the J gene end by 2 bases; junction bases not matched to a gene: 6. The CDR3 covers 16 residues. In DNA, the CDR3 is TGCGCCAGCAGCTTCCCAGCGGGGGGGATACAAGAGACCCAGTACTTC. Residues: CASSFPAGGIQETQYF.